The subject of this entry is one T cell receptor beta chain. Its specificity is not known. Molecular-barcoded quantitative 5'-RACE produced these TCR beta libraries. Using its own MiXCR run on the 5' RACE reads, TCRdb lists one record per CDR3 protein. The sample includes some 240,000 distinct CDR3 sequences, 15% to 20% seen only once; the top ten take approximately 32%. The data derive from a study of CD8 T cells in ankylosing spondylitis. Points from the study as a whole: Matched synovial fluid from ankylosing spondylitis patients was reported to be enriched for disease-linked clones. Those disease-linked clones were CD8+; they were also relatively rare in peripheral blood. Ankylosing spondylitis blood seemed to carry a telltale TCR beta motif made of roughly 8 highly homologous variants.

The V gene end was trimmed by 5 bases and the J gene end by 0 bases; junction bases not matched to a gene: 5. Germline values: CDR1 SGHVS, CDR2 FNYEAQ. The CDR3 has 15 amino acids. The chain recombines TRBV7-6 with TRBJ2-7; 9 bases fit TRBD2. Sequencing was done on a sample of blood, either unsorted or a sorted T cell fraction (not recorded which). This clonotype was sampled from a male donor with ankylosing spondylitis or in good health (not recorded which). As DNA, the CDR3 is TGTGCCAGCAGCGAACATAGCGGGAGCTCCTACGAGCAGTACTTC. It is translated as CASSEHSGSSYEQYF.